The 5 T cell receptor beta chains below all came from one sample that was sequenced in a study of blood T cell repertoires in COVID-19. The protocol was immunoSEQ multiplex PCR, while the TCRdb copy is restricted to in-frame clones and leaves out a portion. The sample consists of a few hundred thousand clones, 70% to 90% of them appearing once. Sequences were obtained from PBMCs or T cells enriched from blood (not recorded which). Every receptor here comes from a woman aged 30 to 39 who had recovered from COVID-19.

J is TRBJ2-7 and V is TRBV6-5; no definite D call. V shed 4 bases and J shed 5 bases, with 9 bases lying between them. The CDR3 contains 12 residues. Germline values: CDR1 MNHEY, CDR2 SVGAGI. CDR3 coding DNA: TGTGCCAGCAGTTCATCGCGGCACGAGCAGTACTTC. Translation: CASSSSRHEQYF.

The CDR3: CAWSRGGETQYF. As DNA, the CDR3 is TGTGCCTGGAGTAGGGGGGGAGAGACCCAGTACTTC. The genes are TRBV30 and TRBJ2-5; D is possibly TRBD2 (7 bases). V was pared by 2 bases and J by 4 bases, with 8 bases between. The CDR3 length is 12 residues. Germline lookup yields CDR1 GTSNPN and CDR2 SVGIG (reference sequence).

A remark on this clone: At the DNA level, this CDR3 is encoded by other sequences in the same sample as well. The chain combines TRBV2 with TRBJ1-4, with a possible D match to TRBD1 (5 bases). Germline V gene data show CDR1 as SNHLY and CDR2 as FYNNEI. Trimming left V 4 bases short and J 8 bases short, with 14 bases between. The CDR3 spans 14 residues. The CDR3 region is CASSGGGAGEKLFF. In DNA, the CDR3 is TGTGCCAGCAGTGGCGGCGGGGCTGGAGAAAAACTGTTTTTT.

The chain carries TRBV9 and TRBJ1-1; D gene uncertain. The germline V and J ends were trimmed by 0 bases and 1 base, with 10 bases remaining between them. The CDR3 is made up of 15 amino acids. The germline V gene encodes CDR1 SGDLS and CDR2 YYNGEE. The CDR3, as DNA: TGTGCCAGCAGCGTAGGTGGGTCAGGGAACACTGAAGCTTTCTTT. Amino acid sequence: CASSVGGSGNTEAFF.

The J gene is TRBJ1-2, the V gene TRBV19; 12 bases match TRBD1. The germline V gene encodes CDR1 LNHDA and CDR2 SQIVND (reference sequence). The CDR3 runs to 17 residues. The J segment lost 2 bases and the V segment lost 4 bases, leaving 8 bases of the junction unmatched. The CDR3 sequence: CASSTPPGTGGNYGYTF. In nucleotides, the CDR3 is TGTGCCAGTAGTACACCACCGGGGACAGGGGGCAACTATGGCTACACCTTC.